This T cell receptor (beta chain) is drawn from a study of a mutant IDH1 vaccine in newly diagnosed glioma (dated by TCRdb to 2020 to 2022). Background for the entire study: Patients received eight vaccinations in weeks 1, 3, 5, 7, 11, 15, 19 and 23, corresponding to visits V03 through V10. For exploratory analyses, fewer than 30 treated patients had longitudinal TCRB deep sequencing done wherever samples were available. Before enrollment, most patients had been given radiochemotherapy with temozolomide as standard therapy, while the rest had received either radiotherapy alone or temozolomide alone. Vaccination began 4-6 weeks after radiotherapy alone, or alongside temozolomide cycles in the chemotherapy-containing groups. Peripheral blood samples were drawn at six visits, namely V03 (baseline), V05, V07, V10, V12 and V13. Of the 30 or so patients who were treated, around 62% were male and approximately 38% were female, and the mean age was around 40 years. Summary of the overall study and its limitations: Immune responses induced by the vaccine were seen in around 93% of patients across multiple MHC alleles. Selection of PBMC samples for TCRB deep sequencing was based on availability. The authors noted that analyses of patient blood samples could not be reproduced because of sample limitations. No apparent relationship was observed between pseudoprogression and alterations in the top peripheral T cell clonotypes detected by TCRB sequencing.

Its CDR3 holds 15 amino acids, cysteine through phenylalanine. Just CDR3 DNA is preserved here, 45 bases in frame from base 1. At the junction V is shortened by 2 bases and J by 3 bases; bases outside the gene matches: 4. Reading the germline V gene (reference sequence) gives CDR1 MNHNY and CDR2 SVGAGI. The receptor library was made with the immunoSEQ multiplex PCR assay. Rearranged TCR beta chain sequences were amplified using the hsTCRB Kit according to the manufacturer's protocol. Sequencing of TCRB libraries was carried out on an Illumina MiSeq. Turning to the authors' computational methods: Demultiplexing, trimming and gene mapping were performed with the kit vendor's proprietary platform. TCRdb stores this immuneACCESS table with in-frame sequences only. Part of the clones is absent; in the studies checked, under half of the shortfall reflects unresolved V genes, and no reason is known for the rest. D and trimming were read from the DNA, whereas the V and J calls and clone size are those reported in that table. This sample lists 45,000 to 55,000 clones; roughly 73% were detected once. The top ten clonotypes cover 1.8% of the sample.

This clone was detected only a few times. This clone's antigen is unknown. Qualities for individual bases were not recorded, and no much larger clone is one base off. The time point tag for this specimen amounts to: week 5, during vaccination. Every vaccine dose consisted of 300 ug of a 20-mer mutant IDH1 peptide in Montanide, administered subcutaneously together with topical imiquimod. The donors had newly diagnosed IDH1-mutant astrocytomas of WHO grade 3 or 4 that showed loss of nuclear ATRX. The samples were drawn from NOA16, a multicentre, single-arm, open-label phase I trial in Germany that tested a mutant IDH1 peptide vaccine in humans for the first time. Genomic DNA for TCRB sequencing was isolated from EDTA blood with the DNeasy Blood and Tissue Kit.

The clonotype originates from a woman aged 40-49 years with glioma. The receptor chain draws on TRBV6-6 and TRBJ2-7, with TRBD1 identical over 10 junction bases. Sequencing used PBMCs, obtained from a glioma patient whose treatment included an IDH1 peptide vaccine. The DNA sequence follows: TGTGCCAGCAGTTACCCGGGACAGGGGAACTACGAGCAGTACTTC. It translates to CASSYPGQGNYEQYF.